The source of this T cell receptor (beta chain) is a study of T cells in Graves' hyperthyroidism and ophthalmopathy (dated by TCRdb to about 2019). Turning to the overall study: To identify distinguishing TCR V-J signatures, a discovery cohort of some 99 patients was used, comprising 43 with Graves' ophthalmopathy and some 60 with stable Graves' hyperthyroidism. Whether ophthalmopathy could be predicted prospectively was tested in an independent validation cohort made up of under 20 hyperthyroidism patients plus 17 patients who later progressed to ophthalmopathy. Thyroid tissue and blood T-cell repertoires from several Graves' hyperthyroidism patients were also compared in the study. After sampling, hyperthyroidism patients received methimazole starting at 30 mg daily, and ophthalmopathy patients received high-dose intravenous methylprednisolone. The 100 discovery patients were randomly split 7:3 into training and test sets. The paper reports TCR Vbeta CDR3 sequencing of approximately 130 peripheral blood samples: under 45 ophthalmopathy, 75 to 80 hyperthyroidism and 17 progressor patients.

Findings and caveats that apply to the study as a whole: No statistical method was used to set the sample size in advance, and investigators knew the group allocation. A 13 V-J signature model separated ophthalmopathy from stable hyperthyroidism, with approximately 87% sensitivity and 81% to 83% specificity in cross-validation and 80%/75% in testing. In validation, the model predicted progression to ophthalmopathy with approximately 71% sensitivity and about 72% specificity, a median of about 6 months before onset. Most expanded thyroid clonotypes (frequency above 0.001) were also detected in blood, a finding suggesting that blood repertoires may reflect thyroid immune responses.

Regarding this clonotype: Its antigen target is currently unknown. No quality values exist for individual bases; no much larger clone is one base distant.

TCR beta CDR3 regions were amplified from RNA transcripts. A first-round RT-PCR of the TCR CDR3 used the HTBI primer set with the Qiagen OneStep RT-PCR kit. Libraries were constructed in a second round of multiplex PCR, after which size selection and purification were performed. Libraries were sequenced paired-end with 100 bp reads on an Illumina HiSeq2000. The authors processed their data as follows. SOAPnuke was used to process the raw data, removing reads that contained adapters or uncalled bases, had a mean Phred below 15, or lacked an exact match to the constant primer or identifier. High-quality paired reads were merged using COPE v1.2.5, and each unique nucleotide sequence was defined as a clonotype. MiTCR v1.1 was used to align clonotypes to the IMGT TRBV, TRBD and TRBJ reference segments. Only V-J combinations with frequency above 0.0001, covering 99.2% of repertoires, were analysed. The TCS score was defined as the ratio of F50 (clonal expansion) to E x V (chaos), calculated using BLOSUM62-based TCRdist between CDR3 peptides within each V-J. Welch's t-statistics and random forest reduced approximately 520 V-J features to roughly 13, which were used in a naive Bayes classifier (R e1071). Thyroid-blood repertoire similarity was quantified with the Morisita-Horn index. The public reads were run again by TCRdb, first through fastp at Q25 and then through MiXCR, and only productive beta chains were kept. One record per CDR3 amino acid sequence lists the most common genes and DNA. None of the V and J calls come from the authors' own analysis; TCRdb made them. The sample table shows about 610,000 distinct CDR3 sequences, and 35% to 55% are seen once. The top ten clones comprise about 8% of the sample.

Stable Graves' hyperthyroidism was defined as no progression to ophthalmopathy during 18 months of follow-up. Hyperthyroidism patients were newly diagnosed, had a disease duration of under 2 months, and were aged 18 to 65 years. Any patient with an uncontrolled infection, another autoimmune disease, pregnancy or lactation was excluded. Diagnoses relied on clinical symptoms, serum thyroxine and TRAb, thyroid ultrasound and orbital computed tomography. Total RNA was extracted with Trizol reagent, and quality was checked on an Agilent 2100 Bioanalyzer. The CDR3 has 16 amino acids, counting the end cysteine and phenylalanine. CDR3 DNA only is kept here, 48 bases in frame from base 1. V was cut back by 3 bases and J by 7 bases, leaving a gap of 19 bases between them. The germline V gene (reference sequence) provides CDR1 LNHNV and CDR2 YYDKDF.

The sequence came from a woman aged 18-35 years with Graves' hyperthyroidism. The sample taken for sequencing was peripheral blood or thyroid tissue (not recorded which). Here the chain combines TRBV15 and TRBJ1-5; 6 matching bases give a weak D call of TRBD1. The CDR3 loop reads CATSSYSGQGHQPQHF. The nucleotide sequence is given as TGTGCCACCAGCAGTTACTCGGGCCAGGGACACCAGCCCCAGCATTTT.